Here is one T cell receptor (beta chain) with its context. Template for every sorted-subset replicate PCR totaled 150 to 250 ng DNA, roughly 30,000 T cell genomes. In the authors' methods: Filtering of immunoSEQ junctional sequences could not match full-length read filtering. The repertoire was sequenced with immunoSEQ multiplex PCR; TCRdb's copy has only in-frame clones and lacks some. That table supplies the V and J calls and clone size; D and trimming were determined from the DNA. The sample carries approximately 250,000 clones, 60% to 80% recorded once. This record belongs to a study of shared clonotypes between healthy human individuals. Adults of Caucasian background living in Nashville, Tennessee made up all donors. The split of CD4+ cells yielded CD45RA+ naive and CD45RA-negative memory subsets. The CDR3 is 17 amino acids. The V end was cut by 1 base, the J end by 0 bases, with 15 bases between. CDR1 and CDR2 from the germline V gene are MGHRA and YSYEKL.

Sequenced input: memory CD4+ T cells sorted from blood. Subset given: CD45RA-negative fraction. This chain links TRBV4-1 with TRBJ1-2; TRBD1 is a possible D gene (5 bases). This receptor was obtained from a man younger than 45 in good health. CDR3 residues: CASSQAFGDRTNYGYTF. The CDR3 bases are TGCGCCAGCAGCCAAGCGTTCGGCGACAGAACTAACTATGGCTACACCTTC.